This T cell receptor (beta chain) was retrieved from a study of early T cells in non-severe SARS-CoV-2 infection. Study-wide findings and caveats: Private and CD4 specificities were missed by VDJdb matching, skewed to anti-spike CD8.

This clonotype showed up many times. Its matching antigen is unknown. TCRdb re-analysed the 5' RACE reads in MiXCR, keeping a single row per CDR3 protein. The table shows roughly 56,000 distinct CDR3 sequences, with more than 9% occurring only once. V lost 5 bases, J lost 3 bases, and 8 bases stayed unmatched. The CDR3 runs to 15 residues. Looked up from germline, CDR1 is MNHEY and CDR2 is SVGEGT. This sequence originates from an adult who was a healthcare worker with PCR-confirmed SARS-CoV-2 infection or an uninfected control (not recorded which). Sequencing was carried out using whole blood. This sequence joins TRBV6-2 or TRBV6-3 and TRBJ2-7; 9 bases are shared with TRBD1. The chain's CDR3 is CASSETGQGYYEQYF. The CDR3 DNA reads TGTGCCAGCAGTGAAACGGGACAGGGCTACTACGAGCAGTACTTC.